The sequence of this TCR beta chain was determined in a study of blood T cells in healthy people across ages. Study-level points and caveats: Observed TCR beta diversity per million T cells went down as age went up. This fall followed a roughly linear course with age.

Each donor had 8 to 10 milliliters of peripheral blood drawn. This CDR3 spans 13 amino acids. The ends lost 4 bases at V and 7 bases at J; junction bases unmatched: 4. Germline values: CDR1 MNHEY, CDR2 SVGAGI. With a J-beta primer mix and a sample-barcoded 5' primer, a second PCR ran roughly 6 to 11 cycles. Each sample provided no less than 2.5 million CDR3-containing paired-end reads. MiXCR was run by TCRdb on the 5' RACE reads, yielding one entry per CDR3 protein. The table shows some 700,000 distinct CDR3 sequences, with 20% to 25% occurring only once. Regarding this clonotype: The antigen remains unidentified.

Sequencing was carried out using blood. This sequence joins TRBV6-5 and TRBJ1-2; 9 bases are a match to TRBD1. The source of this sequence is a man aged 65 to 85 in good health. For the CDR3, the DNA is TGTGCCAGCAGTTGGGACAGGGTTGTTGGCTACACCTTC. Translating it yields CASSWDRVVGYTF.